Listed below are T cell receptor beta chains from one sample, sequenced in a study of response to subunit inactivated influenza vaccine. TCRdb reprocessed the RT-PCR reads with MiXCR, giving one entry per CDR3 protein. Of under 800,000 distinct CDR3 sequences listed, over 11% are singletons. The starting material was PBMCs from blood, obtained about 14 days before vaccination. These receptors all stem from a man in his fifties or sixties who received an inactivated influenza vaccine. CDR3s include the opening cysteine and the closing phenylalanine or tryptophan. The D gene is left open where the match is weak. Rows may omit the clone size; those that give it use once, few, many or a size class.

abundance: NA; d_gene: NA; j_gene: TRBJ2-3; v_gene: TRBV6-1; CDR3aa: CASSENRVEWMGTDTQYF; CDR3nt: TGTGCCAGCAGTGAGAACAGGGTAGAGTGGATGGGCACAGATACGCAGTATTTT
abundance: NA; d_gene: TRBD2; j_gene: TRBJ2-3; v_gene: TRBV20-1; CDR3aa: CSARDPTSGRSDTQYF; CDR3nt: TGCAGTGCTAGAGATCCGACTAGCGGGAGGTCAGATACGCAGTATTTT
abundance: NA; d_gene: NA; j_gene: TRBJ1-1; v_gene: TRBV4-2; CDR3aa: CASSRQRDEEAFF; CDR3nt: TGTGCCAGCAGCCGGCAAAGGGACGAAGAAGCTTTCTTT
abundance: few; d_gene: TRBD1; j_gene: TRBJ2-3; v_gene: TRBV15; CDR3aa: CATSIYRTGDITDTQYF; CDR3nt: TGTGCCACCAGCATTTACAGGACAGGGGACATCACAGATACGCAGTATTTT
abundance: NA; d_gene: TRBD1; j_gene: TRBJ1-1; v_gene: TRBV18; CDR3aa: CASSPSSWTGGADRTEAFF; CDR3nt: TGTGCCAGCTCACCATCATCCTGGACAGGGGGCGCGGATCGTACTGAAGCTTTCTTT
abundance: NA; d_gene: NA; j_gene: TRBJ2-2; v_gene: TRBV10-1; CDR3aa: CASSESSGELFF; CDR3nt: TGCGCCAGCAGTGAGTCTTCCGGGGAGCTGTTTTTT
abundance: NA; d_gene: TRBD1; j_gene: TRBJ2-7; v_gene: TRBV5-1; CDR3aa: CAISPLGQGGDEQYF; CDR3nt: TGCGCCATCAGCCCCTTGGGACAGGGGGGAGACGAGCAGTACTTC
abundance: NA; d_gene: TRBD1; j_gene: TRBJ2-5; v_gene: TRBV29-1; CDR3aa: CSVEQGAEETQYF; CDR3nt: TGCAGCGTCGAACAGGGGGCTGAAGAGACCCAGTACTTC
abundance: NA; d_gene: NA; j_gene: TRBJ2-7; v_gene: TRBV10-3; CDR3aa: CAISESGEGVFYEQYF; CDR3nt: TGTGCCATCAGTGAATCGGGAGAGGGGGTTTTCTACGAGCAGTACTTC
abundance: NA; d_gene: TRBD1; j_gene: TRBJ1-2; v_gene: TRBV7-9; CDR3aa: CASSIPGTGQFGYTF; CDR3nt: TGTGCCAGCAGCATACCCGGGACAGGGCAATTTGGCTACACCTTC